The 23 T cell receptor beta chains given below trace back to one sample, sequenced in a study of molecular identifiers for immune sequencing clone quantification. TCRdb fed the PCR reads into MiXCR, producing one record per CDR3 protein. This table has approximately 670,000 distinct CDR3 sequences, less than 20% appearing once. Sequenced input: naive CD8+ T cells from blood, with Jurkat cell RNA spiked in. As for subset: FACS-sorted CD8+CD4-CCR7+CD45RA+ naive T cells. These receptor sequences come from a human donor in good health. Some libraries in this study had Jurkat cell RNA spiked in.

This clonotype was seen a handful of times. This chain connects TRBV4-3 to TRBJ1-3; D remains unclear. This CDR3 comprises 17 residues. Trimming took off 3 bases at V and 4 bases at J, with 19 bases between the two ends. Germline V gene data show CDR1 as LGHNA and CDR2 as YSLEER. In DNA, the CDR3 is TGCGCCAGCAGCCACTATCTTTCGGACCCTCAAGGAAACACCATATATTTT. It codes for CASSHYLSDPQGNTIYF.

This clonotype was recorded many times. This chain connects TRBV3-1 to TRBJ2-7, with D possibly matching TRBD2 (6 bases). The germline gives CDR1 LGHDT, CDR2 YNNKEL (reference sequence). V was trimmed by 0 bases and J by 7 bases, leaving 22 bases between them. The CDR3 consists of 17 residues. Here the CDR3 reads CASSQDLMDPSREEQYF. CDR3 DNA: TGTGCCAGCAGCCAAGACCTAATGGACCCTTCACGGGAGGAGCAGTACTTC.

This clonotype was detected ten times or more. The V and J genes are TRBV20-1 and TRBJ1-4; D is unresolved. CDR3 size: 14 residues. Trimming stripped 0 bases from V and 5 bases from J, with 10 bases between. Germline CDR1 DFQATT, CDR2 SNEGSKA (reference sequence). The CDR3 spells CSARDRAINEKLFF. CDR3 nucleotide sequence: TGCAGTGCTAGAGATCGGGCTATCAATGAAAAACTGTTTTTT.

This clonotype appeared a few times. The chain employs TRBV12-3 or TRBV12-4 and TRBJ2-6, with D possibly matching TRBD1 (5 bases). CDR3 length equals 18 residues. Trimming cost V 4 bases and J 0 bases, with 16 bases left between them. CDR3 in DNA: TGTGCCAGCAGTTCACACACAGGATACCTCTCTGGGGCCAACGTCCTGACTTTC. This sequence encodes CASSSHTGYLSGANVLTF.

This clonotype appeared a few times. The CDR3 protein is CASSLAWGQYNQPQHF. The CDR3 coding sequence is TGTGCCAGCAGCTTAGCGTGGGGACAGTACAATCAGCCCCAGCATTTT. The chain is built from TRBV7-9 and TRBJ1-5; 7 bases match TRBD1. Germline V lookup: CDR1 SEHNR, CDR2 FQNEAQ (reference sequence). The CDR3 runs to 16 residues. V trimming: 0 bases; J trimming: 3 bases; junction bases outside the gene matches: 5.

The table lists this clonotype with many counts. The V gene is TRBV28, the J gene TRBJ2-7, with D uncertain. Per germline, CDR1 MDHEN and CDR2 SYDVKM. There are 13 residues in the CDR3. Trimming stripped 5 bases from V and 0 bases from J, with 8 bases between. The CDR3 DNA reads TGTGCCAGCAGTGAGTCGAGCTCCTACGAGCAGTACTTC. Its translation: CASSESSSYEQYF.

Regarding this clonotype: A much larger clone differs by one base, so this may be a read error. This rearrangement joins TRBV30 to TRBJ2-7; no firm D call. Trimming removed 0 bases at V and 3 bases at J, with 21 bases between. Germline V lookup: CDR1 GTSNPN, CDR2 SVGIG (reference sequence). The CDR3 covers 17 residues. The CDR3 protein is CAWSVQRVYCPIYEQYF. CDR3 bases: TGTGCCTGGAGTGTACAACGTGTATATTGCCCTATCTACGAGCAGTACTTC.

Concerning this clonotype: This may arise from a read error, as a much more abundant clone is one base away. This sequence joins TRBV5-4 and TRBJ2-3; D may be TRBD2 (6 bases). The CDR3 has 17 amino acids. Germline V gives CDR1 SGHNT, CDR2 YYREEE (reference sequence). The CDR3: CASSSTTRPRSTDTQCF. The CDR3 DNA sequence: TGTGCCAGCAGCTCGACGACTAGACCAAGGAGCACAGATACGCAGTGTTTT. Drawing the rest from reference TRBV5-4 and TRBJ2-3, the complete variable domain is ETGVTQSPTHLIKTRGQQVTLRCSSQSGHNTVSWYQQALGQGPQFIFQYYREEENGRGNFPPRFSGLQFPNYSSELNVNALELDDSALYLCASSSTTRPRSTDTQCFGPGTRLTVL.

As for this clonotype: A much larger clone sits a single nucleotide away, making a read error possible. The V and J genes are TRBV4-1 and TRBJ1-1, with D uncertain. Per germline, CDR1 MGHRA and CDR2 YSYEKL. This CDR3 has 13 residues. The CDR3 reads CASSPLADTEALF. The CDR3 DNA sequence: TGCGCCAGCAGCCCTTTGGCCGACACTGAAGCTCTCTTT.

With regard to this clonotype: A much larger clone differs from this one at a single base, so this may be a read error. The V and J genes are TRBV18 and TRBJ2-7; 9 bases align to TRBD1. Germline values: CDR1 KGHSH, CDR2 LQKENI. The CDR3 is 15 residues long. CDR3 region: CASSAPGQGPYGQYF. In nucleotides, the CDR3 is TGTGCCAGCTCAGCTCCGGGACAGGGACCCTACGGGCAGTACTTC.

This clonotype came up once. At one end the junction does not follow the germline gene, possibly because of a read error. The CDR3 spells CTSSLGLAGRYEQYF. The CDR3 DNA sequence: TGTACCAGCAGTTTAGGACTAGCGGGACGCTACGAGCAGTACTTC. The V gene is TRBV27, the J gene TRBJ2-7, with TRBD2 identical over 12 bases. From germline, CDR1 is MNHEY and CDR2 SMNVEV (reference sequence). There are 15 residues in the CDR3.

This clonotype was counted a few times. The chain has TRBV27 and TRBJ2-7, with 9 bases lining up with TRBD1. Trimming at V came to 7 bases and at J to 2 bases, leaving 12 bases not matched to a gene. CDR3 size: 16 residues. Germline CDR1 MNHEY, CDR2 SMNVEV (reference sequence). The CDR3 protein is CASNGAGTGIPYEQYF. The CDR3 nucleotides are TGTGCCAGCAACGGCGCCGGGACAGGGATCCCCTACGAGCAGTACTTC.

As for this clonotype: This may be a read error, as it is one base from a much larger clone. The chain has TRBV12-3 or TRBV12-4 and TRBJ2-7, with 9 nucleotides matching TRBD1. The length of the CDR3 is 15 residues. Unmatched junction bases numbered 8, after V lost 5 bases and J lost 3 bases. The CDR3 bases are TGTGCCAGCAGTCCTAGCCGGGACAGGGTCTACGAGCAGTACTTC. Translating it yields CASSPSRDRVYEQYF.

This clonotype was seen only a few times. The rearrangement uses TRBV6-5 and TRBJ2-1; TRBD2 matches 7 bases. This CDR3 spans 15 amino acids. V dropped 6 bases and J dropped 9; count of bases not matched to a gene: 14. Germline V gene sequence: CDR1 MNHEY, CDR2 SVGAGI. The CDR3 region has the DNA TGTGCCAGCAGCCGACGTCTAGCGGTGATAAGTGAGCAGTTCTTC. This encodes CASSRRLAVISEQFF.

In its sample, this clonotype was seen a few times. V usage is TRBV6-5 and J usage is TRBJ1-1; TRBD1 matches 8 bases. Unmatched junction bases numbered 6, after V lost 2 bases and J lost 4 bases. The CDR3 length is 15 residues. Germline CDR1 MNHEY, CDR2 SVGAGI. The CDR3 region is CASSYLGQGSTEAFF. CDR3 DNA: TGTGCCAGCAGTTACCTCGGACAGGGCAGCACTGAAGCTTTCTTT.

A note on this clonotype: It may be a read error: a sequence one base away is much more abundant. The chain employs TRBV12-3 or TRBV12-4 and TRBJ2-7, with D tentatively TRBD2 (5 bases). The CDR3 is made up of 16 amino acids. V was cut by 5 bases and J by 2 bases, with 19 bases left in between. The CDR3: CASSRRGPIFPYEQYF. The CDR3 bases are TGTGCCAGCAGTAGACGGGGTCCCATCTTTCCCTACGAGCAGTACTTC.

This clonotype has only a few counts. J is TRBJ1-4 and V is TRBV7-6, with D perhaps TRBD1 (6 bases). The ends were cut back, 5 bases at V and 6 bases at J, with 13 bases in the middle. The CDR3 totals 14 residues. Germline V gives CDR1 SGHVS, CDR2 FNYEAQ. This chain's CDR3 is CASSGGGMDEKLFF. CDR3 DNA sequence: TGTGCCAGCAGCGGAGGGGGGATGGATGAAAAACTGTTTTTT. Full variable domain (remainder filled in from reference TRBV7-6 and TRBJ1-4): GAGVSQSPRYKVTKRGQDVALRCDPISGHVSLYWYRQALGQGPEFLTYFNYEAQQDKSGLPNDRFSAERPEGSISTLTIQRTEQRDSAMYRCASSGGGMDEKLFFGSGTQLSVL.

At least ten counts were recorded for this clonotype. The chain recombines TRBV4-1 with TRBJ2-5, with D uncertain. Germline V CDR1 and CDR2: MGHRA, YSYEKL. CDR3 length: 14 amino acids. The V and J ends lost 1 base and 2 bases respectively, with 8 bases between them. CDR3 in amino acids: CASSQVPAQETQYF. The CDR3 nucleotides read TGCGCCAGCAGCCAAGTTCCAGCTCAAGAGACCCAGTACTTC.

With regard to this clonotype: This may come from a read error, since a much larger clone is one base off. The chain links TRBV4-3 to TRBJ1-1; D gene ambiguous. Germline CDR1 reads LGHNA; CDR2 reads YSLEER. V lost 4 bases and J lost 4, with 13 bases in between. CDR3 size: 14 residues. For the CDR3, the DNA is TGCGCCAGCAGCCGAAGGGTTCTGGGCACTGAAGCTTTCTTT. It translates to CASSRRVLGTEAFF.

Many counts were recorded for this clonotype. This chain's CDR3 is CASSQGGQGRQPQHF. The CDR3 coding sequence is TGCGCCAGCAGCCAAGGGGGCCAGGGGAGGCAGCCCCAGCATTTT. The rearrangement links TRBV4-1 to TRBJ1-5; weak D call: TRBD1 (6 bases). The length of the CDR3 is 15 residues. CDR1 and CDR2 (germline): MGHRA, YSYEKL. The V gene lost 1 base and the J gene lost 7 bases, with 14 bases spanning the gap.

This clonotype appeared a few times. The chain recombines TRBV20-1 with TRBJ2-5; perhaps TRBD1 as D (5 bases). This CDR3 is built from 16 residues. CDR1 is DFQATT, CDR2 SNEGSKA, per germline (reference sequence). V lost 3 bases and J 4 bases, leaving 21 bases between the germline ends. This CDR3 is CSASLKGPIFGETQYF. CDR3 DNA: TGCAGTGCTAGCCTGAAGGGGCCTATCTTTGGAGAGACCCAGTACTTC.

On this clonotype itself: A much larger clone lies one base from this, so it may be a read error. The V gene is TRBV4-3, the J gene TRBJ1-2; D ambiguous. Between the trimmed V and J ends, which lost 3 bases and 3 bases, there was a span of 20 bases. The CDR3 is 17 amino acids. Germline loops: CDR1 LGHNA, CDR2 YSLEER. The CDR3 sequence: CASSQILKTHKDYGYTF. The DNA of the CDR3 is TGCGCCAGCAGCCAGATCCTCAAGACTCACAAGGACTATGGCTACACCTTC.

This clonotype was picked up many times. This chain connects TRBV28 to TRBJ1-6, with D uncertain. Looked up from germline, CDR1 is MDHEN and CDR2 is SYDVKM. The V and J ends lost 5 bases and 7 bases respectively, with 9 bases between them. The CDR3 has 13 amino acids. The CDR3, as DNA: TGTGCCAGCAGTAGTCGGAGAAATTCACCCCTCCACTTT. Amino acid sequence: CASSSRRNSPLHF.